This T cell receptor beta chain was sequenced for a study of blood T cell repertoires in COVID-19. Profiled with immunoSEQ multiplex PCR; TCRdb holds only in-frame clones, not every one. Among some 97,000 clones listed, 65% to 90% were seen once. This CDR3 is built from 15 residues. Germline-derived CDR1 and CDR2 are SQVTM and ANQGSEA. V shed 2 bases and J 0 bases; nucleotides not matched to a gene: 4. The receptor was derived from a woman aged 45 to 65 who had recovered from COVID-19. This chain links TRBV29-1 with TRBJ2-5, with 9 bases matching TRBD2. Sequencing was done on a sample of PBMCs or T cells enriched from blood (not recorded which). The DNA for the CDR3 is TGCAGCGTTGAAAAGCTAGCGGGGTACCAAGAGACCCAGTACTTC. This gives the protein CSVEKLAGYQETQYF.